This T cell receptor (beta chain) came from a study of T cell responses to AZD1222 COVID-19 vaccine. Study overall: Some second doses came at about 4 weeks and others at about 12 weeks; these were pooled.

CDR1 and CDR2 from the germline V gene are SQVTM and ANQGSEA. CDR3 size: 14 residues. The V segment lost 5 bases and the J segment 7 bases; nucleotides outside the gene matches: 11. Study-level points and caveats: Spike-wide coverage was observed for vaccine-associated CD4 TCRs, with dominant responses at 160-218 and 743-854. In the spike-specific TCR repertoire, nearly half reportedly target unmutated variant regions. Females made up more of the donors, who were largely white British, and clonal diversity may have come out too low.

Here immunoSEQ multiplex PCR was the method, and the copy in TCRdb shows in-frame clones only, minus some. Of about 130,000 clones detected, approximately 89% appear once; the ten largest clones hold more than 9%. With respect to this clone: The antigen is undetermined.

This TCR was sampled from an adult in good health. The genes are TRBV29-1 and TRBJ1-2; the match to TRBD1 covers 9 bases. The material was peripheral blood, obtained on day 0 of AZD1222 vaccination. CDR3 residues: CSVQKQGARGGYTF. The CDR3 nucleotides read TGCAGCGTTCAGAAACAGGGGGCACGAGGTGGCTACACCTTC.